This paragraph reports one TCR beta chain. This clonotype was counted many times. The antigen it recognizes is unknown. Per-base qualities were not stored, and no clone one base away is much larger. The treatment or condition tag for this specimen amounts to: live attenuated yellow fever vaccine strain. PBMCs were isolated from peripheral blood using a standard Ficoll-Paque protocol. CD4 and CD8 T-cell fractions were isolated with Dynabeads CD4 and CD8 positive selection kits. RNA was extracted with TriZol from bulk PBMCs, CD4 and CD8 fractions, and dextramer-positive and dextramer-negative fractions. The data belong to a study of T cells after yellow fever vaccination (dated by TCRdb to between 2018 and 2021). About the full investigation: The SMART-Seq v4 Ultra Low Input RNA kit was used to prepare libraries from fractions with low cell numbers. The cohort comprised two healthy male donors, one aged 18 to 30 and one aged 30 to 40 years. Blood samples were taken at several timepoints before and after primary and secondary immunization, and bulk PBMC replicates and cell subsets were isolated. Bulk TCR alpha and beta repertoires were sequenced longitudinally to track T-cell clones before and after primary and booster YFV17D yellow fever vaccination.

Findings and caveats that apply to the study as a whole: Because the study included only a couple of donors, the extent to which the findings can be generalized is limited. Compared with the primary T-cell response, the secondary T-cell response was weaker but faster, peaking on day 5 rather than day 15. Because abundant contaminating clonotypes from the bulk population could be contained in FACS-sorted repertoires, computational filtering was required. A small fraction of clonotypes showed up in both the CD4 and CD8 compartments, probably as a result of convergent recombination. Most clones expanded after primary vaccination were re-detected after the booster (almost 98% of CD4 and approximately 89% of CD8), suggesting broad memory maintenance.

TCR cDNA was synthesized by 5'RACE template switching, which introduced a universal primer site and unique molecular identifiers. Priming of cDNA synthesis was performed from both the TCR alpha and TCR beta constant segments. Libraries were amplified in two PCR steps, with sample barcodes and sequencing adapters added in the second step. Sequencing of the libraries was done on either Illumina HiSeq 2500 (2x100 bp) or NovaSeq (2x150 bp). The paper's data handling went like this. Demultiplexing of reads and collapsing into UMI consensus sequences were performed with MIGEC, and V(D)J alignment was carried out with MiXCR. Clonotypes responding to the vaccine were identified with edgeR on replicate PBMC samples, with the criteria of FDR below 0.01 and a log2 fold change above 5 up to day 15. Each bulk clonotype was labeled CD4 or CD8 based on which sequenced repertoire, CD4 or CD8, contained the clonotype at higher abundance. Starting from the raw public reads, TCRdb applied fastp trimming at Q25, assembled clones with MiXCR and retained in-frame beta chains. Duplicate CDR3 protein sequences are folded into a single record with the most common DNA and genes. The V and J calls were not made by the authors but by TCRdb's processing. This sample comprises 28,000 or so distinct CDR3 sequences, 3.5% to 5% of them detected only once. The ten largest clones add up to around half of the sample.

Its CDR3 holds 11 amino acids, cysteine through phenylalanine. The CDR3 DNA has 33 bases and is translated from base 1. The V and J ends are trimmed by 7 bases and 1 base, leaving 7 bases between them. CDR1 and CDR2 are read off the germline V gene (reference sequence) as DFQATT and SNEGSKA. This TCR came from a man aged 25-45 years who received the YFV17D yellow fever vaccine. The sequencing used CD8+ T cells sorted from PBMCs, collected 5 days after the yellow fever booster vaccination. The chain is made from TRBV20-1 and TRBJ1-1; the D gene assignment is ambiguous. The CDR3 amino acid sequence is: CSEEANTEAFF. In nucleotide form, the sequence is TGCAGTGAGGAGGCGAACACTGAAGCTTTCTTT.